This T cell receptor beta chain was observed in a study of T cell changes during pregnancy in multiple sclerosis. Trimming took 4 bases from V and 4 from J; bases not matched to a gene: 8. Germline V gives CDR1 SGDLS, CDR2 YYNGEE. The CDR3 runs to 15 residues. As to this clone: The identical CDR3 is also encoded by other nucleotide sequences in the sample.

Sequenced by immunoSEQ multiplex PCR; TCRdb stores in-frame clones only, minus some. Of about 72,000 clones listed, around 92% are singletons. This receptor was taken from a female donor in good health, enrolled as a control in a pregnancy study. V and J are TRBV9 and TRBJ2-1; 7 positions agree with TRBD1. The sample here was peripheral blood, taken in the third trimester of pregnancy. The CDR3 protein is CASSSDRAGYNEQFF. The DNA of the CDR3 is TGTGCCAGCAGCTCTGACAGGGCGGGTTACAATGAGCAGTTCTTC. Using reference TRBV9 and TRBJ2-1 for the parts outside the CDR3, the full variable domain is DSGVTQTPKHLITATGQRVTLRCSPRSGDLSVYWYQQSLDQGLQFLIQYYNGEERAKGNILERFSAQQFPDLHSELNLSSLELGDSALYFCASSSDRAGYNEQFFGPGTRLTVL.